The sequence of this T cell receptor (beta chain) was determined in a study of blood T cell repertoires in COVID-19. V lost 2 bases and J lost 1, with 11 bases in between. CDR1 is LGHNA and CDR2 is YNFKEQ in the germline V gene. This CDR3 spans 15 amino acids. Data came from immunoSEQ multiplex PCR; TCRdb stores just in-frame clones and leaves some out. The table has roughly 100,000 clones, 80% seen once. The sequencing sample was made of peripheral blood. This clonotype was obtained from a human donor in a cohort sampled during active COVID-19. The V and J genes are TRBV4-2 and TRBJ1-1; D is perhaps TRBD1 (6 bases). In DNA, the CDR3 is TGTGCCAGCAGCCAACCCGGGACAACGAACACTGAAGCTTTCTTT. Amino acids: CASSQPGTTNTEAFF.